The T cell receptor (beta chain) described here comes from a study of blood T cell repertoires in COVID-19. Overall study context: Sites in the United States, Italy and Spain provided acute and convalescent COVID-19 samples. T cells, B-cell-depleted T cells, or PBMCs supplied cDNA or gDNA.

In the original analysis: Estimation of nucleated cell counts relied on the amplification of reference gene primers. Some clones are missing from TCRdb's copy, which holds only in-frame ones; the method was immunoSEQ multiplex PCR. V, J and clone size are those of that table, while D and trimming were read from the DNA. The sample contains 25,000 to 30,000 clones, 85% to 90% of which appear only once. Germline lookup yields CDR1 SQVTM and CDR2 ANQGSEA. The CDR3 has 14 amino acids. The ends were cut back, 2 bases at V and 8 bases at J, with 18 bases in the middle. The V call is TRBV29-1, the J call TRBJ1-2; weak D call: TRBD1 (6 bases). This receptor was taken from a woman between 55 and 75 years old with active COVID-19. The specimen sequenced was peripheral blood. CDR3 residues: CSVEKAQGSGGYTF. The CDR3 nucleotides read TGCAGCGTTGAAAAGGCACAGGGATCGGGCGGCTACACCTTC. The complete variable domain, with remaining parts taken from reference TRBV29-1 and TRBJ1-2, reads SAVISQKPSRDICQRGTSLTIQCQVDSQVTMMFWYRQQPGQSLTLIATANQGSEATYESGFVIDKFPISRPNLTFSTLTVSNMSPEDSSIYLCSVEKAQGSGGYTFGSGTRLTVV.